A selection of T cell receptor beta chains follows, all from one sample in a study of read filtering for tumor transcriptome and immune sequencing. TCRdb called the reads again in MiXCR, with one record for every CDR3 protein. The table includes tens of thousands of distinct CDR3 sequences, over 9.5% detected once. The sequencing sample was made of a population of CD138-negative cells sorted from bone marrow. The receptors were gathered from a donor over 35 with multiple myeloma. CDR3s include the opening cysteine and the closing phenylalanine or tryptophan. Fields, in order: V gene, clone size, J gene, D gene, CDR3 DNA, CDR3 protein. The D gene is left open where the match is weak. Size tells how often a clone was seen (once, few, many) or the class of an expanded clone, and some rows leave it out.

>TRBV6-2/TRBV6-3|many|TRBJ2-3|.
TGTGCCAGCAGTTACAGCCCGGCCGCTACCGTTACGCAGTATTTT
CASSYSPAATVTQYF
>TRBV28|.|TRBJ2-1|TRBD1
TGCGCCAGCAGCCTCCGGGGACAGGGAACGCATGAGCAGTTCTTC
CASSLRGQGTHEQFF
>TRBV29-1|many|TRBJ2-1|TRBD1
TGCAGCGTTAAACTCGACAGGGGCAATGAGCAGTTCTTC
CSVKLDRGNEQFF
>TRBV20-1|many|TRBJ2-7|.
TGCAGTGCTTTACCCATGGACAGGGAGGGGTCCTACGAGCAGTACTTC
CSALPMDREGSYEQYF
>TRBV7-3|many|TRBJ2-2|TRBD2
TGTGCCAGCAGCTTAAAGCCTAGCGGGCTCGGAAACACCGGGGAGCTGTTTTTT
CASSLKPSGLGNTGELFF
>TRBV18|many|TRBJ2-2|.
TGTGCCAGCTCACCTCAACGCACCGGGGAGCTGTTTTTT
CASSPQRTGELFF
>TRBV19|many|TRBJ2-1|TRBD1
TGTGCCAGTAGTATCATTGGCAGGGGACAGTATTACAATGAGCAGTTCTTC
CASSIIGRGQYYNEQFF
>TRBV10-3|many|TRBJ2-5|TRBD1
TGTGCCATACGCACAGAAACAGGGGAAGAGACCCAGTACTTC
CAIRTETGEETQYF
>TRBV4-2|many|TRBJ2-1|TRBD1
TGTGCCAGCAGCCAGGGCAGGGACAGGGCGCCCTACAATGAGCAGTTCTTC
CASSQGRDRAPYNEQFF
>TRBV7-9|.|TRBJ2-1|.
TGTGCCAGCAGCTTACGAGGGGGAGCCCAGCGGAATGAGCAGTTCTTC
CASSLRGGAQRNEQFF
>TRBV5-4|many|TRBJ2-7|TRBD2
TGTGCCAGCAGCTCCCCAAGCGGGAGGGCAGGCGAGCAGTACTTC
CASSSPSGRAGEQYF
>TRBV20-1|many|TRBJ1-3|.
TGCAGTGCGCCGGACAGAACCCACTCTGGAAACACCATATATTTT
CSAPDRTHSGNTIYF
>TRBV5-1|many|TRBJ1-1|.
TGCGCCAGCAGCTTGCCCGGGGTTGCGAACACTGAAGCTTTCTTT
CASSLPGVANTEAFF
>TRBV30|many|TRBJ2-1|.
TGTGCCTGGATGTATGAGGAGTCCTACAATGAGCAGTTCTTC
CAWMYEESYNEQFF
>TRBV20-1|many|TRBJ2-5|.
TGCAGTGCTAGAGATGTGGGGGGAGAGACCCAGTACTTC
CSARDVGGETQYF
>TRBV5-6|many|TRBJ2-1|.
TGTGCCAGCAGCTTGGCGGACAGGACTAGCTCCTACAATGAGCAGTTCTTC
CASSLADRTSSYNEQFF
>TRBV28|.|TRBJ1-1|.
TGTGCCAGCTGTTCCCCAGCTAGTTTCACTGAAGCTTTCTTT
CASCSPASFTEAFF
>TRBV12-3/TRBV12-4|many|TRBJ2-5|.
TGTGCCAGCAGCAGAGGGATGGGAGAGACCCAGTACTTC
CASSRGMGETQYF
>TRBV7-9|many|TRBJ1-1|.
TGTGCCAGCAGCTTGGGTGGACCCTATGAAGCTTTCTTT
CASSLGGPYEAFF
>TRBV5-1|many|TRBJ2-3|TRBD1
TGCGCCAGCAGCTCCAGTGGGACAGGGACAGATACGCAGTATTTT
CASSSSGTGTDTQYF
>TRBV2|many|TRBJ1-6|.
TGTGCCAGCGGAGGAAGCTCCTATAATTCACCCCTCCACTTT
CASGGSSYNSPLHF
>TRBV12-3/TRBV12-4|many|TRBJ1-1|TRBD1
TGTGCCAGCAGTCGAAATCAGGGGGCAAACACTGAAGCTTTCTTT
CASSRNQGANTEAFF
>TRBV7-8|many|TRBJ2-7|TRBD2
TGTGCCAGCAGCTTAGGGACTAGCGGGAGGTACGAGCAGTACTTC
CASSLGTSGRYEQYF
>TRBV5-4|many|TRBJ2-1|TRBD1
TGTGCCAGCAGCGGGGGACAGCAGGTCTACAATGAGCAGTTCTTC
CASSGGQQVYNEQFF
>TRBV6-5|many|TRBJ2-3|.
TGTGCCAGCAGTTATCGTGAGGCCAGCACAGATACGCAGTATTTT
CASSYREASTDTQYF
>TRBV6-2/TRBV6-3|many|TRBJ2-3|.
TGTGCCAGCAGTATTAGAGGCGGGTCAGATACGCAGTATTTT
CASSIRGGSDTQYF
>TRBV28|many|TRBJ1-1|.
TGTGCCAGCAGTTCTTGGACGTCCGCCGTGAACACTGAAGCTTTCTTT
CASSSWTSAVNTEAFF
>TRBV5-6|many|TRBJ2-7|TRBD2
TGTGCCAGCAGCCCCTCGACTAGCGGTAATTACGAGCAGTACTTC
CASSPSTSGNYEQYF
>TRBV7-3|many|TRBJ2-5|.
TGTGCCAGCAGCTTAGGGCCGCCAGTGGGCGCGGAGACCCAGTACTTC
CASSLGPPVGAETQYF
>TRBV29-1|many|TRBJ1-1|TRBD1
TGCAGAGGGGACAGCTTGAGCACTGAAGCTTTCTTT
CRGDSLSTEAFF
>TRBV5-1|many|TRBJ1-6|TRBD1
TGCGCCAGCAGCTTGCGACAGGGTGATAATTCACCCCTCCACTTT
CASSLRQGDNSPLHF
>TRBV12-3/TRBV12-4|many|TRBJ1-5|.
TGTGCCAGCAGTTTAGGGGCGGGTGGAAATCAGCCCCAGCATTTT
CASSLGAGGNQPQHF
>TRBV11-2|many|TRBJ1-6|.
TGTGCCAGCAGCTTAAACCTTAATTCACCCCTCCACTTT
CASSLNLNSPLHF
>TRBV19|few|TRBJ1-5|.
TGTGCCAGTAGTATAGAGAGACAGCCCCAGCATTTT
CASSIERQPQHF
>TRBV3-1|many|TRBJ2-3|TRBD1
TGTGCCAGCAGCCAACGACTTAGACAGGGGGCTGGGTATACGCAGTATTTT
CASSQRLRQGAGYTQYF
>TRBV6-2/TRBV6-3|many|TRBJ2-1|TRBD2
TGTGCCAGCAGTATTAGCGGGACCTCCTACAATGAGCAGTTCTTC
CASSISGTSYNEQFF
>TRBV7-2|many|TRBJ1-5|.
TGTGCCAGCAGCCCACAAATCTCCCCGTATAGCAATCAGCCCCAGCATTTT
CASSPQISPYSNQPQHF
>TRBV20-1|many|TRBJ2-7|TRBD2
TGCAGTGCTACGCCTAGCGGGATCCTCTACGAGCAGTACTTC
CSATPSGILYEQYF
>TRBV7-2|.|TRBJ2-2|TRBD2
TGTGCCAGCAGCGTCAGGACTAGCGGGAACACCGGGGAGCTGTTTTTT
CASSVRTSGNTGELFF
>TRBV29-1|many|TRBJ2-3|.
TGCAGCGTTTACGGAGGACGCGAGGGCACAGATACGCAGTATTTT
CSVYGGREGTDTQYF
>TRBV12-3/TRBV12-4|many|TRBJ2-2|TRBD2
TGTGCCAGCAGTGTGACTAGCGGATACACCGGGGAGCTGTTTTTT
CASSVTSGYTGELFF
>TRBV4-1|many|TRBJ1-5|.
TGCGCCAGCAGTCCCGGGCAGGATAATCGGCGCAATCAGCCCCAGCATTTT
CASSPGQDNRRNQPQHF
>TRBV6-2/TRBV6-3|.|TRBJ2-6|TRBD1
TGTGCCAGCAGTTACTTAGCCCGGACAGGGTCTATCTCTGGGGCCAACGTCCTGACTTTC
CASSYLARTGSISGANVLTF
>TRBV18|many|TRBJ2-2|.
TGTGCCAGCTCACCACCCGCAGGGCTGAACACCGGGGAGCTGTTTTTT
CASSPPAGLNTGELFF
>TRBV6-5|many|TRBJ2-2|.
TGTGCCAGTTTAGCGACTAACACCGGGGAGCTGTTTTTT
CASLATNTGELFF
>TRBV7-9|many|TRBJ1-4|.
TGTGCCAGCAGCTTAGACAGGGTCGAGAAACTGTTTTTT
CASSLDRVEKLFF
>TRBV7-9|medium-sized|TRBJ2-2|.
TGCGCCAGCAGCCACGGGGTCAGCCGGGCATCCGGGGAGCTGTTTTTT
CASSHGVSRASGELFF
>TRBV28|many|TRBJ2-5|TRBD1
TGTGCCAGCAGCTTCCCGGGACAGGGCGGAGAGACCCAGTACTTC
CASSFPGQGGETQYF
>TRBV11-2|many|TRBJ1-5|.
TGTGCCAGCAGCTTAGATAATAGCAATCAGCCCCAGCATTTT
CASSLDNSNQPQHF